This T cell receptor (beta chain) originates from a study of blood T cell repertoires in COVID-19. Study background: COVID-19 samples collected from the United States, Italy and Spain covered acute and convalescent phases. PBMCs, B-cell-depleted T cells, or T cells provided the cDNA or gDNA that made up the material.

While infection was still active, Seattle patients were enrolled and then followed longitudinally. In the authors' workflow: Researchers report that nucleated cell counts were estimated from reference gene primer amplification. Sequenced by immunoSEQ multiplex PCR; TCRdb stores in-frame clones only, minus some. That table furnishes V, J and clone size, whereas the DNA furnished D and trimming. The data hold some 350,000 clones, with around nine tenths observed a single time. The TCR was taken from a woman between 65 and 79 years old with COVID-19, enrolled during active disease. Sequenced: peripheral blood.

CDR3 in DNA: TGTGCCAGTAGTTGGACAGTAAGTCCTGGAAACACCATATATTTT. Protein sequence: CASSWTVSPGNTIYF. V is TRBV19 and J is TRBJ1-3; D perhaps matches TRBD1 (6 bases). The CDR3 loop spans 15 amino acids. CDR1 is LNHDA, CDR2 SQIVND, per germline (reference sequence). V lost 5 bases and J lost 2, with 13 bases in between.